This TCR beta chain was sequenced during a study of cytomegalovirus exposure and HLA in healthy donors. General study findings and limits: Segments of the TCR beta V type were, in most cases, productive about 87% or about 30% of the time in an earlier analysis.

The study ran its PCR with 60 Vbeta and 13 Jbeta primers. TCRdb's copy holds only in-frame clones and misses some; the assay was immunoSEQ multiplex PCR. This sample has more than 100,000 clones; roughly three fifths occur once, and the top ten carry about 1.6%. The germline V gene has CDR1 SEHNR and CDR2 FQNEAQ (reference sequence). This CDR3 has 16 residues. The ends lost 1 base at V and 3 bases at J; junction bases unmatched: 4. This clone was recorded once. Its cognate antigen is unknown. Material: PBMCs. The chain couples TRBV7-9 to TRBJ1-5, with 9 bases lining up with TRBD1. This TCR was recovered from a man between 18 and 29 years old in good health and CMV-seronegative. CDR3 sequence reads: CASSLGTGVNNQPQHF. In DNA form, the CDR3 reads TGTGCCAGCAGCTTAGGGACAGGGGTTAACAATCAGCCCCAGCATTTT.